This paragraph covers one T cell receptor beta chain sequence. Germline V gene lookup returns CDR1 SGHVS and CDR2 FNYEAQ. V trimming: 1 base; J trimming: 10 bases; junction bases outside the gene matches: 11. The CDR3 is 17 amino acids. This sample was included in a study of T cell changes during pregnancy in multiple sclerosis. Profiling relied on immunoSEQ multiplex PCR, and the TCRdb table lists in-frame clones only, not all of them. Here the sample spans approximately 65,000 clones, around 96% being singletons. The source is a female donor with multiple sclerosis, enrolled in a pregnancy study. The V and J genes are TRBV7-6 and TRBJ2-1; TRBD2 matches at 12 bases. The sequencing used CD8+ T cells from peripheral blood mononuclear cells, collected after pregnancy. CDR3 coding DNA: TGTGCCAGCAGCTTAGAACTAGCGGGAGGCCCCCTCCGGGAGCAGTTCTTC. As protein: CASSLELAGGPLREQFF.